This is a list of T cell receptor beta chains from one sample in a study of T-cell memory formation after mild COVID-19. TCRdb analysed the 5' RACE reads with MiXCR anew, one entry per CDR3 protein. Of about 180,000 distinct CDR3 sequences listed, approximately 16% were seen once; the top ten hold approximately 2.1%. Sequenced: PBMCs or a T cell subset sorted from them (not recorded which). Receptors originate from an adult woman who had mild COVID-19 (a few samples of this study predate the infection). Cell type and time point are not known. CDR3s include the opening cysteine and the closing phenylalanine or tryptophan. D genes are given only for firm matches. Only part of the rows carry a size: once, few, many, or a class if the clone is expanded.

abundance: NA
d_gene: NA
j_gene: TRBJ2-2
v_gene: TRBV7-3
CDR3nt: TGTGCCAGCAGCTTAACTCCGGCAATGAACACCGGGGAGCTGTTTTTT
CDR3aa: CASSLTPAMNTGELFF

abundance: few
d_gene: TRBD1
j_gene: TRBJ2-2
v_gene: TRBV5-1
CDR3nt: TGCGCCAGCAGACAAGGACAGGGTAACGGGGAGCTGTTTTTT
CDR3aa: CASRQGQGNGELFF

abundance: many
d_gene: NA
j_gene: TRBJ2-3
v_gene: TRBV5-1
CDR3nt: TGCGCCAGCAGCTTGGATCAACTGGATACGCAGTATTTT
CDR3aa: CASSLDQLDTQYF

abundance: NA
d_gene: NA
j_gene: TRBJ2-1
v_gene: TRBV29-1
CDR3nt: TGCAGCGTTGAAGGCGGAAGCTCCTACAATGAGCAGTTCTTC
CDR3aa: CSVEGGSSYNEQFF

abundance: few
d_gene: TRBD1
j_gene: TRBJ2-1
v_gene: TRBV7-8
CDR3nt: TGTGCCAGCAGCCCAAACCAGGGGGCTTACAATGAGCAGTTCTTC
CDR3aa: CASSPNQGAYNEQFF

abundance: NA
d_gene: NA
j_gene: TRBJ1-2
v_gene: TRBV6-6
CDR3nt: TGTGCCAGCAGTTACGGGCAGGATAACTATGGCTACACCTTC
CDR3aa: CASSYGQDNYGYTF

abundance: NA
d_gene: NA
j_gene: TRBJ2-7
v_gene: TRBV5-1
CDR3nt: TGCGCCAGCAGCTCTAGGGCCCAGCCCAACGAGCAGTACTTC
CDR3aa: CASSSRAQPNEQYF

abundance: NA
d_gene: TRBD2
j_gene: TRBJ2-1
v_gene: TRBV5-1
CDR3nt: TGCGCCAGCGGGGAGGGGCAGCTGCAGTTCTTC
CDR3aa: CASGEGQLQFF

abundance: few
d_gene: NA
j_gene: TRBJ1-4
v_gene: TRBV9
CDR3nt: TGTGCCAGCAGCCCGGGCCTGCTCGATGAAAAACTGTTTTTT
CDR3aa: CASSPGLLDEKLFF

abundance: few
d_gene: NA
j_gene: TRBJ2-3
v_gene: TRBV29-1
CDR3nt: TGCAGCGTCCTCGGAGCGAGAGCTGGTGATACGCAGTATTTT
CDR3aa: CSVLGARAGDTQYF

abundance: many
d_gene: NA
j_gene: TRBJ2-3
v_gene: TRBV9
CDR3nt: TGTGCCAGCAGCGAATCCCAGCTAGATACGCAGTATTTT
CDR3aa: CASSESQLDTQYF

abundance: few
d_gene: TRBD1
j_gene: TRBJ1-4
v_gene: TRBV6-2/TRBV6-3
CDR3nt: TGTGCCAGCAGTTCGCACCGGGACAGGGGTGAAAAACTGTTTTTT
CDR3aa: CASSSHRDRGEKLFF

abundance: few
d_gene: NA
j_gene: TRBJ1-2
v_gene: TRBV12-3/TRBV12-4
CDR3nt: TGTGCCAGCAGCCTTCGACTCAGCGGCTATGGCTACACCTTC
CDR3aa: CASSLRLSGYGYTF

abundance: few
d_gene: NA
j_gene: TRBJ1-1
v_gene: TRBV15
CDR3nt: TGTGCCACCAGCAGAGACAGGGCTGGGACTGAAGCTTTCTTT
CDR3aa: CATSRDRAGTEAFF

abundance: NA
d_gene: NA
j_gene: TRBJ1-1
v_gene: TRBV3-1
CDR3nt: TGTGCCAGCAGCCTCTCGGGTCTGAACACTGAAGCTTTCTTT
CDR3aa: CASSLSGLNTEAFF

abundance: few
d_gene: TRBD1
j_gene: TRBJ1-1
v_gene: TRBV30
CDR3nt: TGTGCCTGGAGAGGACAGGGGAACACTGAAGCTTTCTTT
CDR3aa: CAWRGQGNTEAFF

abundance: NA
d_gene: NA
j_gene: TRBJ2-5
v_gene: TRBV29-1
CDR3nt: TGCAGCGTAATCAGGGGCCAAGAGACCCAGTACTTC
CDR3aa: CSVIRGQETQYF

abundance: many
d_gene: NA
j_gene: TRBJ2-5
v_gene: TRBV7-9
CDR3nt: TGTGCCAGCAGCTTAGGCGGACCCATCCAAGAGACCCAGTACTTC
CDR3aa: CASSLGGPIQETQYF

abundance: NA
d_gene: NA
j_gene: TRBJ2-5
v_gene: TRBV19
CDR3nt: TGTGCCAGTAGTATCATCCGCGGGGCTCAAGAGACCCAGTACTTC
CDR3aa: CASSIIRGAQETQYF

abundance: NA
d_gene: TRBD2
j_gene: TRBJ2-7
v_gene: TRBV12-3/TRBV12-4
CDR3nt: TGTGCCAGCAGTTTAAGTGGGCTAGCGGAAGGGGTGGACTACGAGCAGTACTTC
CDR3aa: CASSLSGLAEGVDYEQYF

abundance: few
d_gene: NA
j_gene: TRBJ2-7
v_gene: TRBV6-5
CDR3nt: TGTGCCAGCAGCCCCGGCGGGTCTGAGCAGTACTTC
CDR3aa: CASSPGGSEQYF

abundance: many
d_gene: NA
j_gene: TRBJ2-7
v_gene: TRBV12-3/TRBV12-4
CDR3nt: TGTGCCAGCAGGGAAACAGGAATTTACGAGCAGTACTTC
CDR3aa: CASRETGIYEQYF

abundance: NA
d_gene: NA
j_gene: TRBJ1-2
v_gene: TRBV9
CDR3nt: TGTGCCAGCAGCGTAGATCCCAAGGCTAGGTACTATGGCTACACCTTC
CDR3aa: CASSVDPKARYYGYTF

abundance: few
d_gene: NA
j_gene: TRBJ2-3
v_gene: TRBV30
CDR3nt: TGTGCCTGGAGTGTACTAAGTGGGACGACAGATACGCAGTATTTT
CDR3aa: CAWSVLSGTTDTQYF

abundance: few
d_gene: NA
j_gene: TRBJ1-5
v_gene: TRBV20-1
CDR3nt: TGCAGTGCCAGACAGGACCTTAGCAATCAGCCCCAGCATTTT
CDR3aa: CSARQDLSNQPQHF

abundance: few
d_gene: TRBD2
j_gene: TRBJ2-4
v_gene: TRBV20-1
CDR3nt: TGCAGTGCTATCGGACCTATGGCGGGACTAGCGGGAGGAAGCAAAAACATTCAGTACTTC
CDR3aa: CSAIGPMAGLAGGSKNIQYF

abundance: NA
d_gene: NA
j_gene: TRBJ2-1
v_gene: TRBV24-1
CDR3nt: TGTGCCACCAGTGATTTTGAGGATGAGCAGTTCTTC
CDR3aa: CATSDFEDEQFF

abundance: few
d_gene: NA
j_gene: TRBJ1-1
v_gene: TRBV5-1
CDR3nt: TGCGCCAGCAGCACCGGTCGGGGAATCTACACTGAAGCTTTCTTT
CDR3aa: CASSTGRGIYTEAFF

abundance: NA
d_gene: TRBD2
j_gene: TRBJ2-3
v_gene: TRBV5-1
CDR3nt: TGCGCCAGCAGCTTGCGCGGGGGGCCCACAGATACGCAGTATTTT
CDR3aa: CASSLRGGPTDTQYF

abundance: NA
d_gene: NA
j_gene: TRBJ2-7
v_gene: TRBV7-6
CDR3nt: TGTGCCAGCAGCTCAGATGCTGGCTACGAGCAGTACTTC
CDR3aa: CASSSDAGYEQYF

abundance: many
d_gene: TRBD1
j_gene: TRBJ1-5
v_gene: TRBV11-2
CDR3nt: TGTGCCAGCAGCCTCGACAGGGGGGGAAATCAGCCCCAGCATTTT
CDR3aa: CASSLDRGGNQPQHF

abundance: many
d_gene: NA
j_gene: TRBJ2-7
v_gene: TRBV5-1
CDR3nt: TGCGCCAGCCGAGGACGGTACTACGAGCAGTACTTC
CDR3aa: CASRGRYYEQYF

abundance: NA
d_gene: NA
j_gene: TRBJ2-7
v_gene: TRBV5-1
CDR3nt: TGCGCCAGCTCAACCCCAGGGTCCTCCTACGAGCAGTACTTC
CDR3aa: CASSTPGSSYEQYF

abundance: NA
d_gene: TRBD1
j_gene: TRBJ1-1
v_gene: TRBV6-5
CDR3nt: TGTGCCAGCAGTTTGGGACAGGGACGCCACCGGGAAGCTTTCTTT
CDR3aa: CASSLGQGRHREAFF

abundance: NA
d_gene: TRBD1
j_gene: TRBJ1-2
v_gene: TRBV3-1
CDR3nt: TGTGCCAGCAGCCAAGTAGGGACAGCTTACGGCTACACCTTC
CDR3aa: CASSQVGTAYGYTF

abundance: NA
d_gene: TRBD1
j_gene: TRBJ2-3
v_gene: TRBV29-1
CDR3nt: TGCAGCGTCATGTCCCCCCCGGGACAGCCAACAGATACGCAGTATTTT
CDR3aa: CSVMSPPGQPTDTQYF

abundance: few
d_gene: TRBD2
j_gene: TRBJ2-7
v_gene: TRBV7-9
CDR3nt: TGTGCCAGCAGCTCCCTGGTGGCTAGCGGGAGACCCTACGAGCAGTACTTC
CDR3aa: CASSSLVASGRPYEQYF

abundance: many
d_gene: TRBD2
j_gene: TRBJ2-1
v_gene: TRBV7-9
CDR3nt: TGTGCCAGCAGCTCGGGGGGAGCTGTGAAGCAGTTCTTC
CDR3aa: CASSSGGAVKQFF

abundance: NA
d_gene: TRBD2
j_gene: TRBJ2-2
v_gene: TRBV6-2/TRBV6-3
CDR3nt: TGTGCCAGCAGTTATTTACCCCCCGGGACTAGCGGTCTCTTCTTGGACACCGGGGAGCTGTTTTTT
CDR3aa: CASSYLPPGTSGLFLDTGELFF

abundance: NA
d_gene: NA
j_gene: TRBJ1-5
v_gene: TRBV12-3/TRBV12-4
CDR3nt: TGTGCCAGCAGTGCTCGGACTGCTAGCAATCAGCCCCAGCATTTT
CDR3aa: CASSARTASNQPQHF

abundance: many
d_gene: TRBD2
j_gene: TRBJ2-5
v_gene: TRBV7-7
CDR3nt: TGTGCCAGCAGTCGCAGCGGGGGCGGAGAGACCCAGTACTTC
CDR3aa: CASSRSGGGETQYF

abundance: few
d_gene: NA
j_gene: TRBJ2-3
v_gene: TRBV20-1
CDR3nt: TGCAGTGCTAGCCGGGACATAGGGCCAGATACGCAGTATTTT
CDR3aa: CSASRDIGPDTQYF

abundance: NA
d_gene: NA
j_gene: TRBJ2-1
v_gene: TRBV7-2
CDR3nt: TGTGCCAGCAGCTTACTGAGCAATGAGCAGTTCTTC
CDR3aa: CASSLLSNEQFF

abundance: NA
d_gene: TRBD1
j_gene: TRBJ2-7
v_gene: TRBV20-1
CDR3nt: TGCAGTGCTAAAACAGGGGGCTTCCGAATCGAGCAGTACTTC
CDR3aa: CSAKTGGFRIEQYF

abundance: NA
d_gene: TRBD1
j_gene: TRBJ2-7
v_gene: TRBV11-3
CDR3nt: TGTGCCAGCAGCCCCAGATTGAGTACAGGGGGCATTCATCTCGAGCAGTACTTC
CDR3aa: CASSPRLSTGGIHLEQYF

abundance: NA
d_gene: NA
j_gene: TRBJ1-2
v_gene: TRBV12-3/TRBV12-4
CDR3nt: TGTGCCAGCAGTCCTACGGTCAAGGGTGGCTACACCTTC
CDR3aa: CASSPTVKGGYTF

abundance: NA
d_gene: TRBD1
j_gene: TRBJ1-5
v_gene: TRBV6-2/TRBV6-3
CDR3nt: TGTGCCAGCAGTTATCGTGAGGGGACAGCCAGCAATCAGCCCCAGCATTTT
CDR3aa: CASSYREGTASNQPQHF

abundance: NA
d_gene: NA
j_gene: TRBJ2-7
v_gene: TRBV30
CDR3nt: TGTGCCTGGAGTCCCATGGGCTGGGGCGAGCAGTACTTC
CDR3aa: CAWSPMGWGEQYF

abundance: NA
d_gene: TRBD2
j_gene: TRBJ2-7
v_gene: TRBV4-2
CDR3nt: TGTGCCAGCAGCCAAGGGGTAGGGAGGGTCTACGAGCAGTACTTC
CDR3aa: CASSQGVGRVYEQYF

abundance: NA
d_gene: TRBD1
j_gene: TRBJ2-3
v_gene: TRBV5-1
CDR3nt: TGCGCCAGCAGCTTGGCAGGGGTCCCGGCAGGGGGCTGGGGCACAGATACGCAGTATTTT
CDR3aa: CASSLAGVPAGGWGTDTQYF

abundance: NA
d_gene: NA
j_gene: TRBJ2-7
v_gene: TRBV20-1
CDR3nt: TGCAGTGCTACTCAGGGGCTCCACGAGCAGTACTTC
CDR3aa: CSATQGLHEQYF